The 27 T cell receptor beta chains in this list originate from one sample, sequenced in a study of shared clonotypes between healthy human individuals. Libraries were prepared by immunoSEQ multiplex PCR; TCRdb keeps only in-frame clonotypes and omits some of them. The sample contains roughly 2 million clones, more than 90% of which appear only once. Material: naive CD4+ T cells sorted from blood. The subset was: CD45RA+ positively selected. These receptors all stem from a man between 18 and 29 years old in good health.

On this clone: Other DNA sequences of this sample code for an identical CDR3. The V and J genes are TRBV11-2 and TRBJ2-5, with D unclear. The CDR3 consists of 11 residues. V was shortened by 2 bases and J by 5 bases, with 3 bases between the two germline ends. CDR1 and CDR2 from the germline V gene are SGHAT and FQNNGV. For the CDR3, the DNA is TGTGCCAGCAGCTTATTGGAGACCCAGTACTTC. Amino acid sequence: CASSLLETQYF.

This rearrangement joins TRBV11-3 to TRBJ2-3; D tentatively reads TRBD1 or TRBD2 (5 bases each). Between the trimmed V and J ends, which lost 4 bases and 6 bases, there was a span of 8 bases. Germline V CDR1 and CDR2: SGHNT, YENEEA. The CDR3 sequence is 12 residues long. In DNA, the CDR3 is TGTGCCAGCAGCTCATGGGGGGATACGCAGTATTTT. Encoded protein: CASSSWGDTQYF.

This clone was recorded only once. The CDR3 spells CAWAGTARQRTQYF. The CDR3 nucleotides read TGTGCCTGGGCCGGGACAGCCCGGCAACGGACCCAGTACTTC. The chain employs TRBV30 and TRBJ2-5; TRBD1 matches 7 bases. Trimming removed 5 bases from V and 7 bases from J; junction bases left unmatched: 13. The CDR3 is 14 residues long. Per germline, CDR1 GTSNPN and CDR2 SVGIG (reference sequence).

The J gene is TRBJ2-7, the V gene TRBV2; the match to TRBD1 covers 8 bases. CDR1 and CDR2 from the germline V gene are SNHLY and FYNNEI. This CDR3 spans 15 amino acids. With V trimmed by 7 bases and J by 7 bases, 15 bases remained unmatched. CDR3 in DNA: TGTGCCAGCAATCGGGGACAGGCCAAGGGGGGAGAGCAGTACTTC. Its protein is CASNRGQAKGGEQYF.

The rearrangement links TRBV11-2 to TRBJ1-1, with 7 bases matching TRBD1. V shed 5 bases and J 2 bases; nucleotides not matched to a gene: 5. The CDR3 runs to 14 residues. Germline V gives CDR1 SGHAT, CDR2 FQNNGV. The CDR3 loop reads CASSRWTGNTEAFF. The CDR3 nucleotides are TGTGCCAGCAGCAGATGGACAGGCAACACTGAAGCTTTCTTT.

The chain joins TRBV2 to TRBJ2-7, with TRBD2 identical over 9 bases. The CDR3 totals 16 residues. The V gene's germline CDR1 is SNHLY and CDR2 FYNNEI. J was trimmed by 4 bases and V by 5 bases; bases with no gene match: 12. In nucleotides, the CDR3 is TGTGCCAGCAGTTCCCGGTTAGCGGGAGAAGGGTACGAGCAGTACTTC. Its translation is CASSSRLAGEGYEQYF.

The V call is TRBV11-2, the J call TRBJ2-5, with D perhaps TRBD1 (6 bases). The CDR3 sequence is 13 residues long. V lost 5 bases, J lost 0 bases, and 7 bases lay in between. CDR1 is SGHAT, CDR2 FQNNGV, per germline. This CDR3 reads CASSRDNQETQYF. CDR3 DNA sequence: TGTGCCAGCAGCAGGGACAACCAAGAGACCCAGTACTTC.

The chain employs TRBV4-3 and TRBJ2-7; 11 bases match TRBD2. Germline trimming cut 0 bases from V and 3 bases from J; bases unmatched to any gene: 1. The CDR3 runs 15 residues. Germline CDR1 is LGHNA and CDR2 is YSLEER. The CDR3 nucleotides are TGCGCCAGCAGCCAAGAACTAGCGGGAGTCTACGAGCAGTACTTC. Translating gives CASSQELAGVYEQYF.

CDR3 amino acids: CASRTGTLPEKLFF. The CDR3 DNA is TGTGCCAGCAGAACCGGAACCTTGCCGGAAAAACTGTTTTTT. The V gene is TRBV6-1, the J gene TRBJ1-4; D call uncertain. V lost 6 bases and J 8 bases, leaving 16 bases between the germline ends. The CDR3 is 14 residues long. CDR1 and CDR2 (germline): MNHNS, SASEGT.

As concerns this clone: At the DNA level, this CDR3 is encoded by other sequences in the same sample as well. J is TRBJ2-5 and V is TRBV30, with a possible D match to TRBD2 (6 bases). CDR3 length equals 13 residues. The germline CDR1 and CDR2 sequences are GTSNPN and SVGIG (reference sequence). Trimming stripped 2 bases from V and 2 bases from J, with 9 bases between. The CDR3 nucleotides are TGTGCCTGGAGTCGGGGGAGGCAAGAGACCCAGTACTTC. Its translation: CAWSRGRQETQYF.

The chain uses TRBV7-9 and TRBJ1-1, with TRBD1 matching 8 bases. V was pared by 5 bases and J by 0 bases, with 11 bases of the junction left unmatched. CDR3 length: 17 residues. The germline V gene encodes CDR1 SEHNR and CDR2 FQNEAQ (reference sequence). The CDR3 DNA sequence: TGTGCCAGCAGCCCATACCGGACAGGGTTCATGAACACTGAAGCTTTCTTT. This encodes CASSPYRTGFMNTEAFF.

V usage is TRBV11-2 and J usage is TRBJ2-3; D is unclear. Germline V gene data show CDR1 as SGHAT and CDR2 as FQNNGV. CDR3 length: 15 residues. Deletions cut 0 bases from V and 0 bases from J, with 7 bases between. The CDR3 sequence: CASSLEGRSTDTQYF. In DNA form, the CDR3 reads TGTGCCAGCAGCTTAGAAGGCAGAAGCACAGATACGCAGTATTTT.

V gene TRBV4-1 combines with J gene TRBJ2-3; D is unclear. Germline V gene sequence: CDR1 MGHRA, CDR2 YSYEKL. V was cut by 4 bases and J by 0 bases, with 11 bases left in between. The CDR3 has 15 amino acids. CDR3 residues: CASSPERYSTDTQYF. The DNA of the CDR3 is TGCGCCAGCAGCCCGGAAAGATATAGCACAGATACGCAGTATTTT.

The chain joins TRBV5-1 to TRBJ1-4; D possibly corresponds to TRBD1 (6 bases). Germline V gives CDR1 SGHRS, CDR2 YFSETQ. The CDR3 runs 15 residues. Trimming removed 4 bases at V and 5 bases at J, with 15 bases between. In DNA, the CDR3 is TGCGCCAGCAGCCGCCAACAGGGTAAAAATGAAAAACTGTTTTTT. This codes for CASSRQQGKNEKLFF.

This sequence joins TRBV9 and TRBJ2-2, with D possibly matching TRBD1 (6 bases). This CDR3 is built from 16 residues. Trimming cost V 2 bases and J 1 base, with 12 bases left between them. Germline lookup yields CDR1 SGDLS and CDR2 YYNGEE. The CDR3 nucleotides read TGTGCCAGCAGCGTCCGGTCGACAGGGAACACCGGGGAGCTGTTTTTT. Amino acid sequence: CASSVRSTGNTGELFF.

The chain uses TRBV30 and TRBJ2-1; D is ambiguous. Germline CDR1 is GTSNPN and CDR2 is SVGIG (reference sequence). The CDR3 runs 14 residues. V gave up 2 bases and J gave up 1 base, with 9 bases separating them. The CDR3 protein is CAWSWSWSYNEQFF. The CDR3 nucleotides read TGTGCCTGGAGTTGGTCCTGGTCCTACAATGAGCAGTTCTTC.

This chain links TRBV10-3 with TRBJ1-4; a weak D match, TRBD1 (6 bases). The length of the CDR3 is 12 residues. Germline CDR1 and CDR2: ENHRY and SYGVKD. With 5 bases removed from V and 8 bases from J, the gap between germline ends came to 9 bases. CDR3 sequence reads: CAISLDREKLFF. The CDR3 DNA sequence: TGTGCCATCAGTTTGGACAGAGAAAAACTGTTTTTT.

The CDR3 sequence is CASSPEVGQPQHF. In DNA form, the CDR3 reads TGTGCCAGCAGCCCAGAGGTGGGTCAGCCCCAGCATTTT. The V call is TRBV9, the J call TRBJ1-5; no reliable D call. The V gene's germline CDR1 is SGDLS and CDR2 YYNGEE. V lost 4 bases to trimming and J lost 6 bases, with 11 bases between them. This CDR3 has 13 residues.

The J gene is TRBJ1-6, the V gene TRBV11-2, with 7 bases fitting TRBD1. J was trimmed by 2 bases and V by 5 bases; bases with no gene match: 3. In germline, CDR1 is SGHAT, CDR2 FQNNGV. The CDR3 contains 15 residues. The CDR3 nucleotides read TGTGCCAGCAGCCCTGGACAGGCCTATAATTCACCCCTCCACTTT. Its translation is CASSPGQAYNSPLHF.

Concerning this clone: Other DNA sequences within the sample encode an identical CDR3. This sequence joins TRBV5-4 and TRBJ1-1; the D gene is possibly TRBD1 (5 bases). Trimming left V 0 bases short and J 2 bases short, with 8 bases between. From germline, CDR1 is SGHNT and CDR2 YYREEE (reference sequence). This CDR3 contains 14 residues. CDR3 protein: CASSLEQGNTEAFF. The CDR3 DNA reads TGTGCCAGCAGCTTGGAGCAGGGAAACACTGAAGCTTTCTTT.

The chain employs TRBV7-2 and TRBJ1-1; D is undetermined. Deletions cut 1 base from V and 10 bases from J, with 10 bases between. The CDR3 runs 12 residues. The germline CDR1 and CDR2 sequences are SGHTA and FQGNSA. CDR3 nucleotides: TGTGCCAGCAGCTTAGATTTACATCCAGCTTTCTTT. Its translation is CASSLDLHPAFF.

Details on this clone: A much larger clone differs by one base, so this may be a read error. This sample also contains other DNA sequences that code for the same CDR3. The V and J genes are TRBV11-2 and TRBJ2-3, with no clear D. Germline V CDR1 and CDR2: SGHAT, FQNNGV. V was shortened by 5 bases and J by 2 bases, with 2 bases between the two germline ends. The CDR3 covers 11 residues. CDR3 residues: CASSPTDTQYF. The CDR3 coding sequence is TGTGCCAGCAGCCCCACAGATACGCAGTATTTT.

This clone was detected only once. V gene TRBV5-1 combines with J gene TRBJ1-1; 7 positions match TRBD1. V lost 3 bases to trimming and J lost 1 base; unmatched junction nucleotides: 6. Germline CDR1 and CDR2: SGHRS and YFSETQ. The CDR3 has 15 amino acids. CDR3 loop: CASSSEGAPNTEAFF. CDR3 nucleotides: TGCGCCAGCAGCTCGGAGGGGGCACCGAACACTGAAGCTTTCTTT.

This clone occurred once. The gene calls are TRBV7-9 and TRBJ2-5; D may be TRBD2 (6 bases). The CDR3 length is 15 residues. V lost 5 bases and J lost 5, with 18 bases in between. Germline V gives CDR1 SEHNR, CDR2 FQNEAQ (reference sequence). CDR3 amino acids: CASSRGGTGRETQYF. The CDR3 nucleotides are TGTGCCAGCAGCCGAGGCGGGACGGGGCGGGAGACCCAGTACTTC.

The rearrangement uses TRBV2 and TRBJ1-5, with D unresolved. Trimming cost V 8 bases and J 7 bases, with 12 bases left between them. This CDR3 contains 12 residues. Germline V gene sequence: CDR1 SNHLY, CDR2 FYNNEI. DNA for the CDR3: TGTGCCAGCTCCCCGGAGGGACAGCCCCAGCATTTT. As protein: CASSPEGQPQHF.

This sequence joins TRBV5-6 and TRBJ2-1; D remains ambiguous. Germline values: CDR1 SGHDT, CDR2 YYEEEE. Trimming pared 4 bases from V and 8 bases from J, leaving 7 bases between. The CDR3 totals 11 residues. For the CDR3, the DNA is TGTGCCAGCAGCGGGTTCCATGAGCAGTTCTTC. Protein: CASSGFHEQFF.

The V gene is TRBV30, the J gene TRBJ1-3; D remains unclear. V was trimmed by 0 bases and J by 1 base, leaving 10 bases between them. The CDR3 loop spans 15 amino acids. The germline gives CDR1 GTSNPN, CDR2 SVGIG (reference sequence). The chain's CDR3 is CAWSVRQPSGNTIYF. CDR3 DNA: TGTGCCTGGAGTGTACGACAACCTTCTGGAAACACCATATATTTT.